Listed below are T cell receptor beta chains from one sample, sequenced in a study of T-cell memory formation after mild COVID-19. TCRdb processed the 5' RACE reads anew with MiXCR; each CDR3 protein has one entry. In the table there are 15,000 or so distinct CDR3 sequences, over 20% of which are singletons. Material for sequencing was PBMCs or a T cell subset sorted from them (not recorded which). The receptor set was obtained from a young man who had mild COVID-19 (a few samples of this study predate the infection). Cell type and time point are not known. CDR3s include the opening cysteine and the closing phenylalanine or tryptophan. A D gene is named only where the DNA matches it firmly. Clone size is not always given. Where it is, it says once, few, many or a class for expanded clones.

V gene: TRBV12-3/TRBV12-4
J gene: TRBJ1-3
D gene: NA
clone size: NA
CDR3 protein: CASSLVLGNTIYF
CDR3 DNA: TGTGCCAGCAGTTTGGTCCTGGGAAACACCATATATTTT

V gene: TRBV12-3/TRBV12-4
J gene: TRBJ2-3
D gene: NA
clone size: many
CDR3 protein: CASRGGADTQYF
CDR3 DNA: TGTGCCAGCAGGGGGGGCGCAGATACGCAGTATTTT

V gene: TRBV7-6
J gene: TRBJ2-7
D gene: NA
clone size: NA
CDR3 protein: CASGATGGQQYF
CDR3 DNA: TGTGCCAGCGGTGCCACCGGGGGCCAGCAGTACTTC

V gene: TRBV20-1
J gene: TRBJ2-7
D gene: TRBD2
clone size: few
CDR3 protein: CSASYAGAGGAGGPYEQYF
CDR3 DNA: TGCAGTGCTTCCTACGCAGGGGCTGGGGGAGCGGGGGGGCCCTACGAGCAGTACTTC

V gene: TRBV12-3/TRBV12-4
J gene: TRBJ1-2
D gene: TRBD1
clone size: few
CDR3 protein: CASSLNPQQGEGYTF
CDR3 DNA: TGTGCCAGCAGTTTAAACCCCCAACAGGGGGAAGGCTACACCTTC

V gene: TRBV7-6
J gene: TRBJ1-2
D gene: NA
clone size: many
CDR3 protein: CASSLQENYGYTF
CDR3 DNA: TGTGCCAGCAGCTTACAGGAGAACTATGGCTACACCTTC

V gene: TRBV7-2
J gene: TRBJ2-1
D gene: TRBD2
clone size: NA
CDR3 protein: CASSYTGTRGPHEQFF
CDR3 DNA: TGTGCCAGCAGCTACACCGGGACTAGAGGGCCACATGAGCAGTTCTTC

V gene: TRBV9
J gene: TRBJ2-7
D gene: NA
clone size: NA
CDR3 protein: CASSVDTWAEQYF
CDR3 DNA: TGTGCCAGCAGCGTTGACACCTGGGCCGAGCAGTACTTC

V gene: TRBV11-2
J gene: TRBJ1-1
D gene: NA
clone size: few
CDR3 protein: CASSLGHTEAFF
CDR3 DNA: TGTGCCAGCAGCTTAGGCCACACTGAAGCTTTCTTT

V gene: TRBV4-3
J gene: TRBJ1-4
D gene: NA
clone size: many
CDR3 protein: CASSQDLWASDEKLFF
CDR3 DNA: TGCGCCAGCAGCCAAGATCTGTGGGCCTCCGATGAAAAACTGTTTTTT

V gene: TRBV11-2
J gene: TRBJ2-5
D gene: TRBD1
clone size: many
CDR3 protein: CASSLEPTGLETQYF
CDR3 DNA: TGTGCCAGCAGCTTAGAACCGACAGGGTTAGAGACCCAGTACTTC

V gene: TRBV6-2/TRBV6-3
J gene: TRBJ2-6
D gene: NA
clone size: many
CDR3 protein: CASTTPRGRSSGANVLTF
CDR3 DNA: TGTGCCAGCACCACACCCCGGGGGAGAAGCTCTGGGGCCAACGTCCTGACTTTC

V gene: TRBV7-3
J gene: TRBJ2-3
D gene: TRBD1
clone size: few
CDR3 protein: CASSSGQPSTDTQYF
CDR3 DNA: TGTGCCAGCAGCTCGGGACAGCCCAGCACAGATACGCAGTATTTT

V gene: TRBV12-3/TRBV12-4
J gene: TRBJ2-1
D gene: TRBD1
clone size: many
CDR3 protein: CASRRQGFYNEQFF
CDR3 DNA: TGTGCCAGCAGGAGACAGGGTTTTTACAATGAGCAGTTCTTC

V gene: TRBV6-5
J gene: TRBJ1-1
D gene: NA
clone size: NA
CDR3 protein: CASSYWQFGDTEAFF
CDR3 DNA: TGTGCCAGCAGTTACTGGCAGTTTGGGGACACTGAAGCTTTCTTT

V gene: TRBV7-8
J gene: TRBJ2-1
D gene: TRBD1
clone size: NA
CDR3 protein: CASSLFGQGIYNEQFF
CDR3 DNA: TGTGCCAGCAGCTTATTTGGACAGGGAATTTACAATGAGCAGTTCTTC

V gene: TRBV3-1
J gene: TRBJ1-4
D gene: NA
clone size: many
CDR3 protein: CASSPRDRTTNEKLFF
CDR3 DNA: TGTGCCAGCAGCCCACGTGACCGGACAACTAATGAAAAACTGTTTTTT

V gene: TRBV7-2
J gene: TRBJ1-2
D gene: NA
clone size: many
CDR3 protein: CASSLDTNWGYTF
CDR3 DNA: TGTGCCAGCAGCTTGGACACCAATTGGGGCTACACCTTC

V gene: TRBV6-5
J gene: TRBJ1-1
D gene: NA
clone size: medium-sized
CDR3 protein: CASSHHLNTEAFF
CDR3 DNA: TGTGCCAGCAGTCACCACTTGAACACTGAAGCTTTCTTT

V gene: TRBV7-8
J gene: TRBJ2-1
D gene: NA
clone size: many
CDR3 protein: CASSKAGGPSNEQFF
CDR3 DNA: TGTGCCAGCAGCAAAGCAGGGGGGCCCTCCAATGAGCAGTTCTTC

V gene: TRBV10-3
J gene: TRBJ1-2
D gene: TRBD1
clone size: many
CDR3 protein: CAIWGDSLNYGYTF
CDR3 DNA: TGTGCCATCTGGGGGGACAGTCTCAACTATGGCTACACCTTC